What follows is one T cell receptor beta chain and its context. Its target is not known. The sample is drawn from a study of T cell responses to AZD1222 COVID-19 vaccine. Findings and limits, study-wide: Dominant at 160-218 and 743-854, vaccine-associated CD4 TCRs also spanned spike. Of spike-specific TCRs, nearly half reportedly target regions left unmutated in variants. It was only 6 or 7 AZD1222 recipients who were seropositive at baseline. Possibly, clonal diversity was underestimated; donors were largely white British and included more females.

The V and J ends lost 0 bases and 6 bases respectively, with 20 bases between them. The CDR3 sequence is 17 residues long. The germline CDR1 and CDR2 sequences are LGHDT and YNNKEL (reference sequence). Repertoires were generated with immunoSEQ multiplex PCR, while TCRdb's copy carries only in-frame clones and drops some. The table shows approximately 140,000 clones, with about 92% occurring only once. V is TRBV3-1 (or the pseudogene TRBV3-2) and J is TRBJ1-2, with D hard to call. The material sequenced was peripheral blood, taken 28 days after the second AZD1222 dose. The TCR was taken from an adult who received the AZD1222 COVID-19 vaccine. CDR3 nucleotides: TGTGCCAGCAGCCAAGAGTTGCGCGACACCGGGAAAAATGGCTACACCTTC. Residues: CASSQELRDTGKNGYTF.